The clone carrying this T cell receptor beta chain was counted between two and nine times. The antigen remains unidentified. Library preparation (for TCRbeta) was performed with unique molecular identifiers. TCRdb independently ran MiXCR on the PCR reads; one entry per CDR3 protein. The sample has approximately 980,000 distinct CDR3 sequences; roughly 31% are singletons. The data were obtained in a study of T-cell reconstitution after alpha-beta-depleted transplantation in children. Germline assignment: CDR1 SQVTM and CDR2 ANQGSEA. The CDR3 extends over 11 amino acids. Trimming cost V 7 bases and J 4 bases, with 8 bases left between them. Overall study results and limits: The origin of alpha-beta T cells about two months after transplant was reportedly several hundred expanded graft clones.

Sequences were derived from PBMCs, mostly from graft donor cells, sampled 360 days after TCRalphabeta/CD19-depleted stem cell transplant. The V call is TRBV29-1, the J call TRBJ2-1; D is perhaps TRBD1 (6 bases). This TCR came from a boy younger than two who had a stem cell transplant for SCID, so the T cells may come from the graft donor. CDR3 sequence reads: CSADRYNEQFF. The CDR3 nucleotides are TGCAGCGCCGACAGGTACAATGAGCAGTTCTTC.